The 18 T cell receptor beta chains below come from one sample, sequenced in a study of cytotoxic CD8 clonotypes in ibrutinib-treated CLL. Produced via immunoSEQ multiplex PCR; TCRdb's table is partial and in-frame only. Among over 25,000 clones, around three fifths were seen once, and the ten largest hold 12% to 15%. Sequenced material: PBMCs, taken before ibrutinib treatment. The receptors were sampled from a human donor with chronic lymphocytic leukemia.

Written as DNA, the CDR3 is TGTGCCAGCAGCCCGGGGGGGGCGGAGGAGCAGTTCTTC. As protein: CASSPGGAEEQFF. The chain uses TRBV4-2 and TRBJ2-1; 8 nucleotides line up with TRBD2. The CDR3 length is 13 residues. Germline CDR1 LGHNA, CDR2 YNFKEQ. V lost 4 bases and J lost 10; bases outside the gene matches: 6.

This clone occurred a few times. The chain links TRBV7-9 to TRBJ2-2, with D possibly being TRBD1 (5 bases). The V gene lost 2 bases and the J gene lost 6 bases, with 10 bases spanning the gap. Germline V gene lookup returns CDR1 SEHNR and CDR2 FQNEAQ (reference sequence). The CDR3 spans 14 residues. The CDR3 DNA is TGTGCCAGCAGCTTACAGGGCGGCGCCGGGGAGCTGTTTTTT. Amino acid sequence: CASSLQGGAGELFF.

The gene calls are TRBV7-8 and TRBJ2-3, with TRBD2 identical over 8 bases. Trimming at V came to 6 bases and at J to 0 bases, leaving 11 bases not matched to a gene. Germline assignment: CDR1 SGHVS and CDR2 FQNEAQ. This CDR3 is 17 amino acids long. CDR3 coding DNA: TGTGCCAGCAGTCCTTACGCGAGCGGGGGCAGCACAGATACGCAGTATTTT. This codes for CASSPYASGGSTDTQYF. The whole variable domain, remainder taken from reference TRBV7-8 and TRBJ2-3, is GAGVSQSPRYKVAKRGQDVALRCDPISGHVSLFWYQQALGQGPEFLTYFQNEAQLDKSGLPSDRFFAERPEGSVSTLKIQRTQQEDSAVYLCASSPYASGGSTDTQYFGPGTRLTVL.

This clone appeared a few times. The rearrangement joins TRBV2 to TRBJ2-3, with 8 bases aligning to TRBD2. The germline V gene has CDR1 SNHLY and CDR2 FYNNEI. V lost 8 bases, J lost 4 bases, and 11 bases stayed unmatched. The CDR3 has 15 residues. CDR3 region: CASVGTRQLADTQYF. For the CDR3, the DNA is TGTGCCAGCGTAGGGACTAGACAACTTGCAGATACGCAGTATTTT.

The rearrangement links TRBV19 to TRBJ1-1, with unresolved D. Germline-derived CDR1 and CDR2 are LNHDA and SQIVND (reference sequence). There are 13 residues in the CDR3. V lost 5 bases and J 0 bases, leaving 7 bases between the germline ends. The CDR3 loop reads CASSSQMNTEAFF. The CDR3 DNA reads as TGTGCCAGTAGTTCGCAAATGAACACTGAAGCTTTCTTT.

The chain's CDR3 is CASSLGRMNTEAFF. CDR3 DNA: TGTGCCAGCAGCTTAGGGAGGATGAACACTGAAGCTTTCTTT. This chain connects TRBV11-2 to TRBJ1-1, with D uncertain. Germline CDR1 reads SGHAT; CDR2 reads FQNNGV. The germline V and J ends were trimmed by 1 base and 0 bases, with 6 bases remaining between them. CDR3 length equals 14 residues.

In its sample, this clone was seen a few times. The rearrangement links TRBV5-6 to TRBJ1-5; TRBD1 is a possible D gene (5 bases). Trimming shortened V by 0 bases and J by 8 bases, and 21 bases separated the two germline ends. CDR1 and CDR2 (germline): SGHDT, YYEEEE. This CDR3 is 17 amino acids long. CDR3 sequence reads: CASSLALSRDGGKPQHF. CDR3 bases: TGTGCCAGCAGCTTGGCCCTTTCCCGGGACGGAGGGAAGCCCCAGCATTTT.

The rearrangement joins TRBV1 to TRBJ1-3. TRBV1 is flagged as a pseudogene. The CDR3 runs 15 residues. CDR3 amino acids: CTSSQDPGTANTIYF. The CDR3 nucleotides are TGCACCAGCAGCCAAGATCCCGGGACGGCGAACACCATATATTTT.

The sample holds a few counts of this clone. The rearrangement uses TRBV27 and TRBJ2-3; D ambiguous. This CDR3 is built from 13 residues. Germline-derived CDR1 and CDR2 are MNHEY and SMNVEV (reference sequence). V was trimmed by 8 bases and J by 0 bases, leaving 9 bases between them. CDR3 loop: CASWLASTDTQYF. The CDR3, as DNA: TGTGCCAGCTGGTTGGCCAGCACAGATACGCAGTATTTT.

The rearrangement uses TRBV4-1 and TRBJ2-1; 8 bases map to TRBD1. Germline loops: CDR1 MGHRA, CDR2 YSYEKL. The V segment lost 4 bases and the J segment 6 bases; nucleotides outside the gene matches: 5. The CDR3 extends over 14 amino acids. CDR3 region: CASSPGQGGNEQFF. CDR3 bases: TGCGCCAGCAGCCCTGGACAGGGCGGCAATGAGCAGTTCTTC.

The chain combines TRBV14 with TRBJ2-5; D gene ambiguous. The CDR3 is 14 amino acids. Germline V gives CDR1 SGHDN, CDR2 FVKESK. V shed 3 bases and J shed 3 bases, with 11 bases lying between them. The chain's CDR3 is CASSHWAEKETQYF. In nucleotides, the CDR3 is TGTGCCAGCAGCCATTGGGCAGAAAAAGAGACCCAGTACTTC.

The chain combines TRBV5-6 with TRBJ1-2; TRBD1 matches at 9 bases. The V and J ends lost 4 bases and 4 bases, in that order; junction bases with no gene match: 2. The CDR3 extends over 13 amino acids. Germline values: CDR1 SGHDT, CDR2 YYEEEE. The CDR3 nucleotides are TGTGCCAGCAGCGGGACAGGGACCTATGGCTACACCTTC. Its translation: CASSGTGTYGYTF.

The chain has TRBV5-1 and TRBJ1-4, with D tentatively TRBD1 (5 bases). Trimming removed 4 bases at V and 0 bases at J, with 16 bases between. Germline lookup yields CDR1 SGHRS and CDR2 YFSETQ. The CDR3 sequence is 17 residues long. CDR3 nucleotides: TGCGCCAGCAGCCAGGGACGACAGACTGCAACTAATGAAAAACTGTTTTTT. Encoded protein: CASSQGRQTATNEKLFF.

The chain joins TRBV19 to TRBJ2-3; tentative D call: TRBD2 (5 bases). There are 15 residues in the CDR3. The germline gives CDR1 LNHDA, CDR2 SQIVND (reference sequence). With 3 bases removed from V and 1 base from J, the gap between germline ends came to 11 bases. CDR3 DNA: TGTGCCAGTAGTATCGGAGGTAGACGCACAGATACGCAGTATTTT. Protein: CASSIGGRRTDTQYF.

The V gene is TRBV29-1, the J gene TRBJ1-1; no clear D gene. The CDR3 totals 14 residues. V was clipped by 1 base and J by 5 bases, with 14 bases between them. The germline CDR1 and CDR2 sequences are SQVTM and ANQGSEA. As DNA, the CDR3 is TGCAGCGTTGAAGTGAGAATATCGGGGACTGAAGCTTTCTTT. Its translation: CSVEVRISGTEAFF.

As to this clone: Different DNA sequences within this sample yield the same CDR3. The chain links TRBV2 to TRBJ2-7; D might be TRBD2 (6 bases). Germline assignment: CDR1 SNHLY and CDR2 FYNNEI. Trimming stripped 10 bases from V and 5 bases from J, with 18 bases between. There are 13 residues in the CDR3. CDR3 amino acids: CATQRRDGHEQYF. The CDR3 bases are TGTGCCACCCAGAGGAGGGATGGCCACGAGCAGTACTTC. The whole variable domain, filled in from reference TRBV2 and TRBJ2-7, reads EPEVTQTPSHQVTQMGQEVILRCVPISNHLYFYWYRQILGQKVEFLVSFYNNEISEKSEIFDDQFSVERPDGSNFTLKIRSTKLEDSAMYFCATQRRDGHEQYFGPGTRLTVT.

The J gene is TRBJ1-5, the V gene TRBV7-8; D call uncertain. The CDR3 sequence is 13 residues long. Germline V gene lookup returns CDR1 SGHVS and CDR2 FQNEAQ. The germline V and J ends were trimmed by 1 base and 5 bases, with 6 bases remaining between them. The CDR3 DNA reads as TGTGCCAGCAGCTTAGGGGTAGATCAGCCCCAGCATTTT. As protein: CASSLGVDQPQHF.

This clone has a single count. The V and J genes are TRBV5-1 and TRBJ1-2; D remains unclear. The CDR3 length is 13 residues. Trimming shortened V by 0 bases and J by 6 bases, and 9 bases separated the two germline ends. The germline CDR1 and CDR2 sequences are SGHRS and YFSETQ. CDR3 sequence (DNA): TGCGCCAGCAGCTTGGATTTAACCCATGGCTACACCTTC. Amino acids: CASSLDLTHGYTF.